The source of this T cell receptor beta chain is a study of T cell changes during pregnancy in multiple sclerosis. The germline V gene encodes CDR1 SGHNT and CDR2 YYREEE (reference sequence). The CDR3 totals 16 residues. Trimming removed 4 bases from V and 6 bases from J; junction bases left unmatched: 5. Only in-frame clones appear in the TCRdb table, and some are missing; sequencing was by immunoSEQ multiplex PCR. Altogether approximately 48,000 clones are present, approximately 90% being singletons, with the ten largest covering 0.39%. This TCR came from a female donor with multiple sclerosis, enrolled in a pregnancy study. This chain links TRBV5-4 with TRBJ2-1, with 15 nucleotides matching TRBD2. The starting material was CD4+ T cells from peripheral blood mononuclear cells, obtained after pregnancy. The CDR3 region has the DNA TGTGCCAGCAGCGGAGGACTAGCGGGAGGGTCCAATGAGCAGTTCTTC. Translating gives CASSGGLAGGSNEQFF.